The rows below give T cell receptor beta chains drawn from one sample of a study of cytomegalovirus exposure and HLA in healthy donors. The table came from immunoSEQ multiplex PCR; TCRdb's copy has only in-frame clones and leaves some out. The sample yields roughly 130,000 clones, about two thirds seen once. The material sequenced was PBMCs. These receptors all stem from a woman aged 60-70 years in good health and CMV-seropositive. CDR3s include the opening cysteine and the closing phenylalanine or tryptophan. The D gene is left open where the match is weak. Rows may omit the clone size; those that give it use once, few, many or a size class.

d_call: .; clone_size: .; v_call: TRBV18; j_call: TRBJ1-6; cdr3_nt: TGTGCCAGCTCACCACCTGGGGCTGCCTTAAATTCACCCCTCCACTTT; cdr3_aa: CASSPPGAALNSPLHF
d_call: .; clone_size: few; v_call: TRBV19; j_call: TRBJ2-7; cdr3_nt: TGTGCCAGTAGTGTCCGTGGGAGCTCCTACGAGCAGTACTTC; cdr3_aa: CASSVRGSSYEQYF
d_call: .; clone_size: .; v_call: TRBV11-2; j_call: TRBJ1-2; cdr3_nt: TGTGCCAGCAGCCCTAGCTTCCATTTGAGCACCTTC; cdr3_aa: CASSPSFHLSTF
d_call: TRBD1; clone_size: medium-sized; v_call: TRBV29-1; j_call: TRBJ2-2; cdr3_nt: TGCAGCTTTAAGACAGGGCTCACCGGGGAGCTGTTTTTT; cdr3_aa: CSFKTGLTGELFF
d_call: TRBD1; clone_size: .; v_call: TRBV5-1; j_call: TRBJ2-7; cdr3_nt: TGCGCCAGCAGCGAGGGACAGGTAGGTCTCGAGCAGTACTTC; cdr3_aa: CASSEGQVGLEQYF
d_call: TRBD2; clone_size: .; v_call: TRBV25-1; j_call: TRBJ2-7; cdr3_nt: TGTGCCAGCAGTGAATATCGGCTAGCGGGGGCTGGGGACGAGCAGTACTTC; cdr3_aa: CASSEYRLAGAGDEQYF
d_call: .; clone_size: .; v_call: TRBV19; j_call: TRBJ1-3; cdr3_nt: TGTGCCAGTAAAGACAGACCCTCTGGAAACACCATATATTTT; cdr3_aa: CASKDRPSGNTIYF
d_call: TRBD2; clone_size: .; v_call: TRBV25-1; j_call: TRBJ2-7; cdr3_nt: TGTGCCAGCAGTGTGACTAGCGGGGGATACGAGCAGTACTTC; cdr3_aa: CASSVTSGGYEQYF
d_call: .; clone_size: once; v_call: TRBV14; j_call: TRBJ2-7; cdr3_nt: TGTGCCAGCAGCCAAGAGGGCAGGGCCTCCTACGAGCAGTACTTC; cdr3_aa: CASSQEGRASYEQYF
d_call: TRBD2; clone_size: .; v_call: TRBV6-5; j_call: TRBJ2-5; cdr3_nt: TGTGCCAGCAGATTAGCGGGGGGGACCCAGTACTTC; cdr3_aa: CASRLAGGTQYF
d_call: .; clone_size: .; v_call: TRBV27; j_call: TRBJ1-5; cdr3_nt: TGTGCCACCAGGCTGGGGGGGATGAGCAATCAGCCCCAGCATTTT; cdr3_aa: CATRLGGMSNQPQHF
d_call: .; clone_size: .; v_call: TRBV5-1; j_call: TRBJ2-3; cdr3_nt: TGCGCCAGCAGCTCCGGGGAAGCCACAGATACGCAGTATTTT; cdr3_aa: CASSSGEATDTQYF
d_call: TRBD1; clone_size: .; v_call: TRBV9; j_call: TRBJ2-1; cdr3_nt: TGTGCCAGCAGCGTCGGGACAGGGGGTCATGAGCAGTTCTTC; cdr3_aa: CASSVGTGGHEQFF
d_call: .; clone_size: .; v_call: TRBV19; j_call: TRBJ1-5; cdr3_nt: TGTGCCAGTAGTTCTCAGGTCAATCAGCCCCAGCATTTT; cdr3_aa: CASSSQVNQPQHF
d_call: .; clone_size: .; v_call: TRBV6-6; j_call: TRBJ1-2; cdr3_nt: TGTGCCAGCAGTTTTGGCGGTAACTATGGCTACACCTTC; cdr3_aa: CASSFGGNYGYTF
d_call: .; clone_size: .; v_call: TRBV5-1; j_call: TRBJ2-5; cdr3_nt: TGCGCCAGCAGCACAGCCGGGACACAAGAGACCCAGTACTTC; cdr3_aa: CASSTAGTQETQYF
d_call: .; clone_size: .; v_call: TRBV7-8; j_call: TRBJ1-3; cdr3_nt: TGTGCCAGCAGCTCATTACAGGGCTTTCTCTCTGGAAACACCATATATTTT; cdr3_aa: CASSSLQGFLSGNTIYF
d_call: .; clone_size: .; v_call: TRBV5-1; j_call: TRBJ2-2; cdr3_nt: TGCGCCAGCAGCCCCCAGGCAGGGATACGAACCGGGGAGCTGTTTTTT; cdr3_aa: CASSPQAGIRTGELFF
d_call: TRBD1; clone_size: .; v_call: TRBV11-1; j_call: TRBJ1-5; cdr3_nt: TGTGCCAGCAGCTTAGCGGGGACAGGGCCCCAGCATTTT; cdr3_aa: CASSLAGTGPQHF
d_call: TRBD1; clone_size: .; v_call: TRBV19; j_call: TRBJ1-5; cdr3_nt: TGTGCCAGTATCGACAGGGGGAATCAGCCCCAGCATTTT; cdr3_aa: CASIDRGNQPQHF
d_call: .; clone_size: .; v_call: TRBV7-3; j_call: TRBJ2-2; cdr3_nt: TGTGCCAGCAGGCCACTAGGATCGTTGAACACCGGGGAGCTGTTTTTT; cdr3_aa: CASRPLGSLNTGELFF
d_call: TRBD2; clone_size: .; v_call: TRBV5-4; j_call: TRBJ2-5; cdr3_nt: TGTGCCAGCAGCCCCCCTAGCGGGGGCAGCGAGACCCAGTACTTC; cdr3_aa: CASSPPSGGSETQYF
d_call: .; clone_size: once; v_call: TRBV10-2; j_call: TRBJ1-5; cdr3_nt: TGCGCCAGCAGTGGGGGCAGGCAAAGCAATCAGCCCCAGCATTTT; cdr3_aa: CASSGGRQSNQPQHF
d_call: .; clone_size: .; v_call: TRBV18; j_call: TRBJ1-1; cdr3_nt: TGTGCCAGCTCACCAGGTTACATGAACACTGAAGCTTTCTTT; cdr3_aa: CASSPGYMNTEAFF
d_call: TRBD1; clone_size: few; v_call: TRBV5-4; j_call: TRBJ1-2; cdr3_nt: TGTGCCAGCAGCCCGTTAGGGGGACAGGGTAAAGGCTACACCTTC; cdr3_aa: CASSPLGGQGKGYTF
d_call: .; clone_size: .; v_call: TRBV19; j_call: TRBJ2-3; cdr3_nt: TGTGCCAGTAGCCTCCCAGGTGTCGTGGGCACAGATACGCAGTATTTT; cdr3_aa: CASSLPGVVGTDTQYF
d_call: TRBD1; clone_size: .; v_call: TRBV27; j_call: TRBJ1-1; cdr3_nt: TGTGCCAGCAGTTCACAGGGGGCTAGGGCTGAAGCTTTCTTT; cdr3_aa: CASSSQGARAEAFF
d_call: TRBD1; clone_size: .; v_call: TRBV7-3; j_call: TRBJ1-6; cdr3_nt: TGTGCCAGCAGCCTAAACAGGGGGCTGAATTCACCCCTCCACTTT; cdr3_aa: CASSLNRGLNSPLHF
d_call: .; clone_size: few; v_call: TRBV11-2; j_call: TRBJ1-3; cdr3_nt: TGTGGAACCGGGGATCTGAGCTCTGGAAACACCATATATTTT; cdr3_aa: CGTGDLSSGNTIYF
d_call: TRBD2; clone_size: .; v_call: TRBV6-6; j_call: TRBJ2-7; cdr3_nt: TGTGCCAGCAACCGCGGGGGATACTACGAGCAGTACTTC; cdr3_aa: CASNRGGYYEQYF
d_call: .; clone_size: .; v_call: TRBV6-5; j_call: TRBJ1-2; cdr3_nt: TGTGCCAGCAGTTACTCTGGGAGCGTCCCTAGGTATGGCTACACCTTC; cdr3_aa: CASSYSGSVPRYGYTF